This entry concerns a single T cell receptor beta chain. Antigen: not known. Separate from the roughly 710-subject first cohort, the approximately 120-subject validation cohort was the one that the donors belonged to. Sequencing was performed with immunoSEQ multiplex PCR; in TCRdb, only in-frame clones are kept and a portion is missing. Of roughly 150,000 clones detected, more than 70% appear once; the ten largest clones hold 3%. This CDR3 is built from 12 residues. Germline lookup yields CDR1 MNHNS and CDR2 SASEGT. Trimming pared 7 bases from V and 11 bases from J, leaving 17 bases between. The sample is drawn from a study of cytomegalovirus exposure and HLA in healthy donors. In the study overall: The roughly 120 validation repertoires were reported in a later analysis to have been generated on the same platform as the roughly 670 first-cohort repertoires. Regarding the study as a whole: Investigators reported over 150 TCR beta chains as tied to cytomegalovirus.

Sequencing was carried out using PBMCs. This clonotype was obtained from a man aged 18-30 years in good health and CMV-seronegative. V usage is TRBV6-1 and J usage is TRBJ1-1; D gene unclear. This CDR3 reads CASIGHGVSAFF. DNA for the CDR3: TGTGCCAGCATCGGTCACGGGGTATCGGCTTTCTTT.